This T cell receptor beta chain came from a study of cytomegalovirus exposure and HLA in healthy donors. Study-level findings and limits: The study flagged some 170 TCR beta chains as cytomegalovirus-associated.

Profiling relied on immunoSEQ multiplex PCR, and the TCRdb table lists in-frame clones only, not all of them. The data show 140,000 to 150,000 clones, roughly 89% seen once. Germline CDR1 reads MNHEY; CDR2 reads SMNVEV (reference sequence). V lost 3 bases, J lost 0 bases, and 12 bases lay in between. This CDR3 contains 16 residues. Comments on this clone: Its antigen is as yet unknown.

Sample: PBMCs. The gene calls are TRBV27 and TRBJ2-1; possibly TRBD2 for D (6 bases). This TCR was recovered from a man between 18 and 29 years old in good health and CMV-seropositive. The CDR3: CASSFIGGGSYNEQFF. The CDR3 bases are TGTGCCAGCAGTTTCATCGGGGGTGGCTCCTACAATGAGCAGTTCTTC.